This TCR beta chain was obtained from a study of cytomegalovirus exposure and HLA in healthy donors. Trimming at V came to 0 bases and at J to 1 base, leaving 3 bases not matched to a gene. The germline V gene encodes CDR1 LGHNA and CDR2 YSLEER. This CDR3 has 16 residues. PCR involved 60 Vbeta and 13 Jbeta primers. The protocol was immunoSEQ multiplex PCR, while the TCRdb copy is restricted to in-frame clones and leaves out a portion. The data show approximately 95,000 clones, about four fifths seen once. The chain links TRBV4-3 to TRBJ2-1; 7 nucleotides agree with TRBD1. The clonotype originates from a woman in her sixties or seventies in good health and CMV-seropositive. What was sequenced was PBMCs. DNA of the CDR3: TGCGCCAGCAGCCAAGAGGGACAGCGGTCCTACAATGAGCAGTTCTTC. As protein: CASSQEGQRSYNEQFF.